What follows are 32 T cell receptor beta chains derived from one specimen sequenced in a study of shared clonotypes between healthy human individuals. TCRdb's copy holds only in-frame clones and misses some; the assay was immunoSEQ multiplex PCR. Here the sample spans around 510,000 clones, around 80% being singletons. Sequencing was performed on PBMCs. The receptors come from a woman aged 40 to 50 in good health. Some clones in this sample may be carry-over from other donors' samples.

The chain carries TRBV28 and TRBJ2-7; 12 nucleotides match TRBD2. The CDR3 is 18 amino acids. Germline CDR1 and CDR2: MDHEN and SYDVKM. After removal of 1 base from V and 1 base from J, the junction contained 8 bases not matched to a gene. CDR3 sequence reads: CASSLFSGLAGRSYEQYF. CDR3 in DNA: TGTGCCAGCAGTTTATTCTCTGGACTAGCGGGAAGGTCCTACGAGCAGTACTTC.

Comments on this clone: A much larger clone lies one base from this, so it may be a read error. This CDR3 is also generated by other DNA sequences in the sample. The chain is built from TRBV11-3 and TRBJ2-3, with 14 positions matching TRBD2. CDR3 size: 19 residues. J lost 4 bases, V lost 5 bases, and 14 bases had no gene match. CDR1 is SGHNT, CDR2 YENEEA, per germline. CDR3 sequence (DNA): TGTGCCAGCAGCGACAGAAGGGGGGGACTAGCGGGAGTGGCAGATACGCAGTATTTT. Translation gives CASSDRRGGLAGVADTQYF.

The chain recombines TRBV10-3 with TRBJ2-7; D may be TRBD1 (6 bases). This CDR3 has 13 amino acids. Trimming took 1 base from V and 7 from J, leaving 11 bases between them. Germline V gives CDR1 ENHRY, CDR2 SYGVKD. As DNA, the CDR3 is TGTGCCATCAGTGAGTACAGGGTAGGAGAGCAGTACTTC. Translation gives CAISEYRVGEQYF.

The chain uses TRBV27 and TRBJ2-1, with a weak D call TRBD2 (5 bases). From germline, CDR1 is MNHEY and CDR2 SMNVEV (reference sequence). V lost 5 bases to trimming and J lost 8 bases, with 19 bases between them. The CDR3 has 15 residues. DNA for the CDR3: TGTGCCAGCAGTCCCTTCGGACTCAGCACGGATGAGCAGTTCTTC. It encodes CASSPFGLSTDEQFF.

CDR3 coding DNA: TGTGCCAGCAGTGAAGGGAATACAGATACGCAGTATTTT. Encoded protein: CASSEGNTDTQYF. The chain links TRBV2 to TRBJ2-3; no clear D. The germline CDR1 and CDR2 sequences are SNHLY and FYNNEI. Deletions cut 1 base from V and 3 bases from J, with 5 bases between. The CDR3 loop spans 13 amino acids.

The rearrangement links TRBV4-1 to TRBJ2-7; 10 nucleotides line up with TRBD2. Germline V gene lookup returns CDR1 MGHRA and CDR2 YSYEKL. The CDR3 is 17 residues long. J was trimmed by 5 bases and V by 1 base; bases with no gene match: 11. The DNA of the CDR3 is TGCGCCAGCAGCCAAGGTCCCCCTAGCGGGAGAAAGAACGAGCAGTACTTC. Encoded protein: CASSQGPPSGRKNEQYF.

J is TRBJ2-7 and V is TRBV6-1; 7 bases match TRBD2. The germline V gene has CDR1 MNHNS and CDR2 SASEGT. This CDR3 has 15 amino acids. Unmatched junction bases numbered 8, after V lost 2 bases and J lost 4 bases. The DNA for the CDR3 is TGTGCCAGCAGTGAACCAACGGGAGGAACATACGAGCAGTACTTC. This gives the protein CASSEPTGGTYEQYF.

This rearrangement joins TRBV2 to TRBJ2-7; 7 bases map to TRBD1. The ends lost 5 bases at V and 1 base at J; junction bases unmatched: 5. The germline V gene has CDR1 SNHLY and CDR2 FYNNEI. CDR3 length equals 14 residues. DNA for the CDR3: TGTGCCAGCAGTCAGGACAGGAGATCCTACGAGCAGTACTTC. As protein: CASSQDRRSYEQYF.

The rearrangement uses TRBV5-5 and TRBJ2-7; D gene ambiguous. The germline gives CDR1 SGHKS, CDR2 YYEKEE (reference sequence). The CDR3 runs 15 residues. Trimming took 0 bases from V and 1 from J, leaving 11 bases between them. CDR3 DNA: TGTGCCAGCAGCTTGGAGGAGCAAACTTCCTACGAGCAGTACTTC. Translation gives CASSLEEQTSYEQYF. The entire variable domain, with the rest obtained from reference TRBV5-5 and TRBJ2-7, is as follows: DAGVTQSPTHLIKTRGQQVTLRCSPISGHKSVSWYQQVLGQGPQFIFQYYEKEERGRGNFPDRFSARQFPNYSSELNVNALLLGDSALYLCASSLEEQTSYEQYFGPGTRLTVT.

The chain carries TRBV28 and TRBJ1-1; perhaps TRBD1 as D (6 bases). The V and J ends lost 6 bases and 3 bases respectively, with 8 bases between them. Germline CDR1 is MDHEN and CDR2 is SYDVKM. The CDR3 totals 12 residues. The DNA for the CDR3 is TGTGCCAGCAGGCAGGGGTACACTGAAGCTTTCTTT. Amino acids: CASRQGYTEAFF. Full variable domain (outside the CDR3, taken from reference TRBV28 and TRBJ1-1): DVKVTQSSRYLVKRTGEKVFLECVQDMDHENMFWYRQDPGLGLRLIYFSYDVKMKEKGDIPEGYSVSREKKERFSLILESASTNQTSMYLCASRQGYTEAFFGQGTRLTVV.

In its sample, this clone was seen once. The V call is TRBV5-1, the J call TRBJ2-1; 9 bases align to TRBD2. The germline gives CDR1 SGHRS, CDR2 YFSETQ. There are 16 residues in the CDR3. V lost 4 bases, J lost 4 bases, and 9 bases stayed unmatched. In nucleotides, the CDR3 is TGCGCCAGCAGCCCCCGCGGGAGGGCTGATTACAATGAGCAGTTCTTC. As protein: CASSPRGRADYNEQFF.

The chain recombines TRBV29-1 with TRBJ1-1; 7 bases match TRBD1. This CDR3 region has 11 residues. V lost 6 bases and J lost 10; bases outside the gene matches: 8. The germline V gene has CDR1 SQVTM and CDR2 ANQGSEA. The CDR3 here is CSVAVTGAAFF. The CDR3 DNA is TGCAGCGTAGCAGTCACAGGGGCAGCTTTCTTT.

This clone showed up just once. The gene calls are TRBV5-8 and TRBJ2-1; 11 positions agree with TRBD1. Trimming removed 6 bases from V and 12 bases from J; junction bases left unmatched: 14. Germline loops: CDR1 SGHTS, CDR2 YDEGEE. This CDR3 has 15 amino acids. The CDR3 DNA is TGTGCCAGCACCCCGTGGACAGGGGGCCCCGGGGTGCAGTTCTTC. Translated: CASTPWTGGPGVQFF.

The chain uses TRBV4-1 and TRBJ1-1; 7 nucleotides agree with TRBD1. V shed 3 bases, J shed 1 base, and the junction held 11 bases outside the gene matches. Looked up from germline, CDR1 is MGHRA and CDR2 is YSYEKL. The CDR3 is made up of 17 amino acids. The CDR3 DNA follows: TGCGCCAGCAGCCACATACGACCGGGACAGAAGAACACTGAAGCTTTCTTT. Translated, it gives CASSHIRPGQKNTEAFF.

J is TRBJ2-7 and V is TRBV6-1, with TRBD1 matching 7 bases. V dropped 8 bases and J dropped 4; count of bases not matched to a gene: 5. Germline V gene sequence: CDR1 MNHNS, CDR2 SASEGT. The length of the CDR3 is 12 residues. The CDR3 loop reads CASGTVLYEQYF. The CDR3 bases are TGTGCCAGCGGGACAGTCCTTTACGAGCAGTACTTC.

Of note for this clone: A single base is all that separates this from a far larger clone, so a read error is likely. The chain couples TRBV7-2 to TRBJ2-7; D is unclear. The CDR3 is made up of 15 amino acids. Germline CDR1 and CDR2: SGHTA and FQGNSA. The CDR3 DNA reads as TGTGCCAGCAGCCTAGGACCTATGAGCTCCCACGAGCAGTACTTC. This gives the protein CASSLGPMSSHEQYF.

The chain recombines TRBV7-3 with TRBJ2-1; 7 bases agree with TRBD2. CDR3 length: 15 amino acids. Per the germline V gene, CDR1 is SGHTA and CDR2 is FQGTGA. Germline trimming cut 5 bases from V and 3 bases from J; bases unmatched to any gene: 7. CDR3 sequence: CASSLSREFYNEQFF. The CDR3 DNA sequence: TGTGCCAGCAGCCTGTCGCGGGAGTTCTACAATGAGCAGTTCTTC.

The chain has TRBV5-4 and TRBJ1-2; D remains unclear. Trimming took off 4 bases at V and 4 bases at J, with 11 bases between the two ends. Germline loops: CDR1 SGHNT, CDR2 YYREEE (reference sequence). The CDR3 loop spans 13 amino acids. Here the CDR3 reads CASSASVVYGYTF. CDR3 DNA: TGTGCCAGCAGCGCCAGTGTCGTCTATGGCTACACCTTC.

The genes are TRBV5-1 and TRBJ2-3, with D perhaps matching TRBD1 (6 bases). Trimming removed 4 bases from V and 2 bases from J, with 17 bases in between. Germline V gene sequence: CDR1 SGHRS, CDR2 YFSETQ. CDR3 length: 16 amino acids. The CDR3 is CASSVQGNANTDTQYF. The DNA of the CDR3 is TGCGCCAGCAGCGTCCAGGGGAATGCCAACACAGATACGCAGTATTTT.

CDR3 sequence: CASSQDRAGGSNYGYTF. Here the CDR3 DNA reads TGCGCCAGCAGCCAAGATAGGGCAGGGGGATCCAACTATGGCTACACCTTC. The rearrangement joins TRBV4-3 to TRBJ1-2, with 7 bases identical to TRBD1. CDR3 length: 17 residues. J lost 2 bases, V lost 0 bases, and 9 bases had no gene match. CDR1 is LGHNA and CDR2 is YSLEER in the germline V gene.

The rearrangement links TRBV10-3 to TRBJ1-2; D unclear. Germline assignment: CDR1 ENHRY and CDR2 SYGVKD. V lost 10 bases and J 7 bases, leaving 16 bases between the germline ends. There are 12 residues in the CDR3. This chain's CDR3 is CATSMESGGYTF. For the CDR3, the DNA is TGTGCCACGTCCATGGAATCCGGTGGCTACACCTTC.

The chain has TRBV25-1 and TRBJ2-1; 11 bases agree with TRBD2. The germline CDR1 and CDR2 sequences are MGHDK and SYGVNS. CDR3 size: 18 residues. With 8 bases clipped from V and 8 bases from J, the junction kept 20 bases outside the gene matches. CDR3: CASVGEGGTSGRIYEQFF. Written as DNA, the CDR3 is TGTGCCAGCGTGGGGGAGGGGGGTACTAGCGGGAGAATCTATGAGCAGTTCTTC.

The chain joins TRBV19 to TRBJ1-5; possibly TRBD1 for D (5 bases). The CDR3 length is 15 residues. V was shortened by 6 bases and J by 3 bases, with 15 bases between the two germline ends. CDR1 and CDR2 from the germline V gene are LNHDA and SQIVND (reference sequence). CDR3 DNA sequence: TGTGCCAGTAGGAGCCGGGACGGGGACAATCAGCCCCAGCATTTT. Protein product: CASRSRDGDNQPQHF.

This chain joins TRBV28 and TRBJ1-4; a weak D match, TRBD1 (6 bases). CDR1 is MDHEN and CDR2 is SYDVKM in the germline V gene. The CDR3 covers 15 residues. V was cut by 4 bases and J by 8 bases, with 17 bases left in between. CDR3 region: CASSSPGEWGEKLFF. CDR3 DNA sequence: TGTGCCAGCAGTTCACCAGGGGAATGGGGGGAAAAACTGTTTTTT. Combining the CDR3 with reference TRBV28 and TRBJ1-4 gives the whole variable domain DVKVTQSSRYLVKRTGEKVFLECVQDMDHENMFWYRQDPGLGLRLIYFSYDVKMKEKGDIPEGYSVSREKKERFSLILESASTNQTSMYLCASSSPGEWGEKLFFGSGTQLSVL.

The rearrangement joins TRBV30 to TRBJ2-7; D gene unclear. The CDR3 is 10 residues long. V was clipped by 4 bases and J by 5 bases, with 6 bases between them. Germline V gene lookup returns CDR1 GTSNPN and CDR2 SVGIG (reference sequence). The CDR3 bases are TGTGCCTGGAAAAACAACGAGCAGTACTTC. Encoded protein: CAWKNNEQYF.

The chain combines TRBV29-1 with TRBJ2-3; the D call may be TRBD1 or TRBD2 (6 bases each). Germline CDR1 and CDR2: SQVTM and ANQGSEA. The CDR3 is made up of 13 amino acids. The CDR3 DNA follows: TGCAGTTGCGGGACAAGATTCACAGATACGCAGTATTTT. Protein sequence: CSCGTRFTDTQYF.

The J gene is TRBJ2-3, the V gene TRBV19; no definite D call. The CDR3 covers 16 residues. Trimming cost V 0 bases and J 3 bases, with 13 bases left between them. CDR1 is LNHDA and CDR2 is SQIVND in the germline V gene (reference sequence). The CDR3 loop is CASSIDLVGTTDTQYF. CDR3 coding DNA: TGTGCCAGTAGTATAGATCTAGTGGGTACGACAGATACGCAGTATTTT. Combining the CDR3 with reference TRBV19 and TRBJ2-3 gives the whole variable domain DGGITQSPKYLFRKEGQNVTLSCEQNLNHDAMYWYRQDPGQGLRLIYYSQIVNDFQKGDIAEGYSVSREKKESFPLTVTSAQKNPTAFYLCASSIDLVGTTDTQYFGPGTRLTVL.

V gene TRBV2 combines with J gene TRBJ2-3; TRBD2 matches at 10 bases. Germline trimming cut 7 bases from V and 4 bases from J; bases unmatched to any gene: 5. The CDR3 runs 14 residues. The germline gives CDR1 SNHLY, CDR2 FYNNEI. The CDR3 sequence is CASKEAGGADTQYF. In nucleotides, the CDR3 is TGTGCCAGCAAGGAAGCGGGAGGGGCAGATACGCAGTATTTT.

The genes are TRBV27 and TRBJ2-7; 10 bases are shared with TRBD1. Germline CDR1 and CDR2: MNHEY and SMNVEV (reference sequence). The CDR3 has 16 amino acids. With V trimmed by 2 bases and J by 5 bases, 9 bases remained unmatched. The CDR3 loop reads CASSLGRTGGSHEQYF. CDR3 coding DNA: TGTGCCAGCAGTTTAGGGAGGACAGGGGGGTCACACGAGCAGTACTTC.

CDR3 amino acids: CSVEGGAGNTIYF. CDR3 nucleotide sequence: TGCAGCGTTGAAGGGGGCGCTGGAAACACCATATATTTT. V gene TRBV29-1 combines with J gene TRBJ1-3, with a possible D match to TRBD1 (5 bases). Germline V gene data show CDR1 as SQVTM and CDR2 as ANQGSEA. This CDR3 comprises 13 residues. The V and J ends lost 1 base and 2 bases respectively, with 6 bases between them. The whole variable domain, filled in from reference TRBV29-1 and TRBJ1-3, reads SAVISQKPSRDICQRGTSLTIQCQVDSQVTMMFWYRQQPGQSLTLIATANQGSEATYESGFVIDKFPISRPNLTFSTLTVSNMSPEDSSIYLCSVEGGAGNTIYFGEGSWLTVV.

This clone has a handful of counts. CDR3 bases: TGTGCCAGCAGCTTAGGCCGGAACACTGAAGCTTTCTTT. Amino acids: CASSLGRNTEAFF. V and J are TRBV7-9 and TRBJ1-1; unclear D gene. The ends were cut back, 1 base at V and 1 base at J, with 4 bases in the middle. The CDR3 runs to 13 residues. Looked up from germline, CDR1 is SEHNR and CDR2 is FQNEAQ (reference sequence).

The sample holds one count of this clone. The V call is TRBV7-6, the J call TRBJ2-3, with 7 bases lining up with TRBD2. The CDR3 is 13 residues long. Germline values: CDR1 SGHVS, CDR2 FNYEAQ. The CDR3 DNA reads TGTGCGAGCGCTAGCGGCAACACAGATACGCAGTATTTT. Translated, it gives CASASGNTDTQYF.